These 12 T cell receptor beta chains came from one sample sequenced in a study of glioma-infiltrating T cells after dendritic cell vaccination. The sample's time point: after dendritic cell vaccination, including at tumor progression/relapse. This table comes from immunoSEQ multiplex PCR, and its TCRdb copy is limited to in-frame clones, with some not included. This sample yields about 50,000 clones, of which about 89% are seen a single time; over 4.5% belongs to the top ten. Sequenced here: blood, sampled after dendritic cell vaccination. The source of these receptors is a human donor with glioblastoma.

This clone has only a few counts. The genes are TRBV10-3 and TRBJ1-3, with TRBD1 matching 10 bases. V shed 6 bases and J 2 bases; nucleotides not matched to a gene: 7. The CDR3 is 16 amino acids. The germline V gene encodes CDR1 ENHRY and CDR2 SYGVKD. The CDR3 protein is CAIRGQGFKTGNTIYF. In DNA, the CDR3 is TGTGCCATCAGGGGACAGGGGTTTAAGACTGGAAACACCATATATTTT.

To note about this clone: This specimen includes other DNA sequences encoding the same CDR3. This rearrangement joins TRBV5-6 to TRBJ2-5, with TRBD1 matching 9 bases. V lost 7 bases and J lost 5; bases outside the gene matches: 0. This CDR3 comprises 11 residues. Germline-derived CDR1 and CDR2 are SGHDT and YYEEEE. The CDR3 DNA reads TGTGCCAGCGACAGGGGGGAGACCCAGTACTTC. Its translation is CASDRGETQYF.

The chain combines TRBV28 with TRBJ1-5; 9 bases line up with TRBD1. V lost 7 bases and J lost 2; bases outside the gene matches: 12. This CDR3 is 17 amino acids long. Looked up from germline, CDR1 is MDHEN and CDR2 is SYDVKM. CDR3: CASTILGGTGRNQPQHF. Here the CDR3 DNA reads TGTGCCAGCACCATCCTAGGTGGGACAGGGCGCAATCAGCCCCAGCATTTT.

The chain combines TRBV7-8 with TRBJ1-5, with 10 bases that match TRBD1. Trimming cost V 5 bases and J 0 bases; bases outside gene matches: 7. The CDR3 is made up of 17 amino acids. Germline-derived CDR1 and CDR2 are SGHVS and FQNEAQ. The CDR3 spells CASSRDRGGYSNQPQHF. CDR3 coding DNA: TGTGCCAGCAGCCGGGACAGGGGAGGTTATAGCAATCAGCCCCAGCATTTT.

The chain is built from TRBV7-2 and TRBJ1-2; 10 bases are shared with TRBD1. V shed 1 base and J 8 bases; nucleotides not matched to a gene: 16. Germline CDR1 is SGHTA and CDR2 is FQGNSA. The CDR3 is made up of 18 amino acids. The CDR3 coding sequence is TGTGCCAGCAGCTTAGGCCCGCAACGACAGGGGGCCTTATACGGCTACACCTTC. Its protein is CASSLGPQRQGALYGYTF. Full variable domain (remainder filled in from reference TRBV7-2 and TRBJ1-2): GAGVSQSPSNKVTEKGKDVELRCDPISGHTALYWYRQSLGQGLEFLIYFQGNSAPDKSGLPSDRFSAERTGGSVSTLTIQRTQQEDSAVYLCASSLGPQRQGALYGYTFGSGTRLTVV.

The CDR3 region has the DNA TGTGCCAGCAGCCCTAGGCCGGGGTCCTACGAGCAGTACTTC. Protein: CASSPRPGSYEQYF. This chain uses TRBV27 with TRBJ2-7; possible D gene TRBD2, 5 bases. The germline V gene has CDR1 MNHEY and CDR2 SMNVEV (reference sequence). With 6 bases removed from V and 1 base from J, the gap between germline ends came to 13 bases. The CDR3 covers 14 residues.

As to this clone: Sequence at one end of the junction differs from germline and may be a read error. The chain combines TRBV9 with TRBJ2-7, with TRBD2 matching over 9 bases. The germline CDR1 and CDR2 sequences are SGDLS and YYNGEE. The CDR3 spans 15 residues. The CDR3 DNA sequence: TGTGCCAGCAGCGTAGTAGCGGGAGCCTCCCACGAGCAGTACTTC. It translates to CASSVVAGASHEQYF.

This clone was observed a handful of times. This rearrangement joins TRBV10-3 to TRBJ1-1; D remains ambiguous. CDR3 length: 14 residues. Trimming removed 6 bases from V and 4 bases from J, with 15 bases in between. In germline, CDR1 is ENHRY, CDR2 SYGVKD. CDR3: CAISGNSGITEAFF. DNA of the CDR3: TGTGCCATCAGCGGGAATTCTGGGATCACTGAAGCTTTCTTT.

The chain employs TRBV19 and TRBJ2-3, with TRBD2 matching 11 bases. V lost 3 bases and J lost 3; bases outside the gene matches: 2. This CDR3 is 15 amino acids long. The germline V gene has CDR1 LNHDA and CDR2 SQIVND (reference sequence). CDR3: CASSMTSGTTDTQYF. DNA for the CDR3: TGTGCCAGTAGTATGACTAGCGGGACGACAGATACGCAGTATTTT.

The J gene is TRBJ2-3, the V gene TRBV9, with TRBD2 identical over 14 bases. This CDR3 has 15 amino acids. J gave up 10 bases and V 3 bases, and 7 bases lay outside the gene matches. CDR1 is SGDLS, CDR2 YYNGEE, per germline. CDR3 loop: CASSAGTSGSGAQYF. The CDR3 DNA follows: TGTGCCAGCAGCGCCGGGACTAGCGGGAGCGGTGCGCAGTATTTT.

The chain carries TRBV30 and TRBJ2-7; no definite D call. The V end lost 2 bases, the J end lost 3 bases, and 8 bases lay between the germline ends. Germline assignment: CDR1 GTSNPN and CDR2 SVGIG (reference sequence). This CDR3 region has 12 residues. CDR3 region: CAWSSKHYEQYF. Here the CDR3 DNA reads TGTGCCTGGAGTTCGAAGCACTACGAGCAGTACTTC.

This chain uses TRBV30 with TRBJ1-2, with TRBD1 matching over 8 bases. Germline V CDR1 and CDR2: GTSNPN, SVGIG (reference sequence). The CDR3 totals 16 residues. Unmatched junction bases numbered 11, after V lost 0 bases and J lost 5 bases. CDR3 coding DNA: TGTGCCTGGAGTGTACTTGGACAGGGAACTCCTTATGGCTACACCTTC. Residues: CAWSVLGQGTPYGYTF.